One sample yielded the 7 T cell receptor beta chains listed below, sequenced in a study of shared T cell receptors in the human thymus. Libraries were prepared by immunoSEQ multiplex PCR; TCRdb keeps only in-frame clonotypes and omits some of them. The data contain 550,000 to 800,000 clones, 70% to 90% of them singletons. A further study also used this sample, focusing on human thymus T cells.

Sequencing used thymocytes. The receptors come from a girl less than two years old with a congenital heart defect.

The gene calls are TRBV6-5 and TRBJ1-6; D not certain. V was pared by 7 bases and J by 7 bases, with 11 bases between. The germline V gene has CDR1 MNHEY and CDR2 SVGAGI. The CDR3 covers 13 residues. The CDR3 DNA sequence: TGTGCCAGCAATAAACTCGGGAATTCACCCCTCCACTTT. It codes for CASNKLGNSPLHF.

The chain couples TRBV19 to TRBJ2-3, with TRBD2 identical over 7 bases. Germline V lookup: CDR1 LNHDA, CDR2 SQIVND (reference sequence). The CDR3 spans 17 residues. V dropped 5 bases and J dropped 0; count of bases not matched to a gene: 11. The CDR3 spells CASSVFRDYPSTDTQYF. The DNA of the CDR3 is TGTGCCAGTAGTGTTTTCCGGGACTACCCCAGCACAGATACGCAGTATTTT.

This chain uses TRBV5-1 with TRBJ1-1; possible D gene TRBD1, 5 bases. The CDR3 spans 13 residues. Germline assignment: CDR1 SGHRS and CDR2 YFSETQ. V was pared by 4 bases and J by 5 bases, with 12 bases between. The chain's CDR3 is CASSIRGGTEAFF. The CDR3 DNA reads as TGCGCCAGCAGCATACGCGGGGGGACTGAAGCTTTCTTT.

The rearrangement links TRBV7-9 to TRBJ1-4, with 10 bases that match TRBD1. The trim removed 6 bases at V and 8 bases at J, leaving 12 bases unmatched. This CDR3 has 16 residues. Germline assignment: CDR1 SEHNR and CDR2 FQNEAQ (reference sequence). CDR3 region: CASRPTGTGEGEKLFF. The CDR3 DNA is TGTGCCAGCAGGCCAACAGGGACAGGGGAGGGAGAAAAACTGTTTTTT. The entire variable domain, with the rest obtained from reference TRBV7-9 and TRBJ1-4, is as follows: DTGVSQNPRHKITKRGQNVTFRCDPISEHNRLYWYRQTLGQGPEFLTYFQNEAQLEKSRLLSDRFSAERPKGSFSTLEIQRTEQGDSAMYLCASRPTGTGEGEKLFFGSGTQLSVL.

In this sample, this clone turned up once. V usage is TRBV2 and J usage is TRBJ2-5, with D perhaps matching TRBD1 (6 bases). CDR3 size: 14 residues. V shed 3 bases and J shed 5 bases, with 13 bases lying between them. Germline V gene lookup returns CDR1 SNHLY and CDR2 FYNNEI. CDR3 residues: CASSDGGGGETQYF. CDR3 DNA sequence: TGTGCCAGCAGTGATGGGGGCGGCGGGGAGACCCAGTACTTC.

CDR3: CASSQGSGGSLYGYTF. CDR3 bases: TGCGCCAGCAGCCAAGGTTCGGGGGGAAGCCTCTATGGCTACACCTTC. The chain uses TRBV4-3 and TRBJ1-2; tentative D call: TRBD1 (5 bases). The CDR3 extends over 16 amino acids. Germline values: CDR1 LGHNA, CDR2 YSLEER. Trimming took 1 base from V and 4 from J, leaving 16 bases between them.

The chain uses TRBV29-1 and TRBJ2-3; 10 bases map to TRBD1. Germline CDR1 reads SQVTM; CDR2 reads ANQGSEA. With 6 bases clipped from V and 8 bases from J, the junction kept 17 bases outside the gene matches. This CDR3 contains 16 residues. The CDR3 nucleotides read TGCAGCGTGGGACAGGGGCCGCCATTTGGTTTGTGTACGCAGTATTTT. Residues: CSVGQGPPFGLCTQYF.